Listed below are T cell receptor beta chains from one sample, sequenced in a study of blood T cell repertoires in COVID-19. This table comes from immunoSEQ multiplex PCR, and its TCRdb copy is limited to in-frame clones, with some not included. Of around 120,000 clones detected, roughly 80% appear once; the ten largest clones hold 5% to 8%. The material sequenced was peripheral blood. These receptors were obtained from a man in his 70s with acute or convalescent COVID-19. CDR3s include the opening cysteine and the closing phenylalanine or tryptophan. Fields, in order: CDR3 length, V gene, clone size, J gene, D gene, CDR3 DNA, CDR3 protein. D genes are given only for firm matches. Size values are once, few and many counts, or a class for expanded clones, and some rows have none.

cdr3_length: 16; v_call: TRBV30; clone_size: once; j_call: TRBJ1-1; d_call: NA; cdr3_nt: TGTGCCTCCTCAAGGGGTAAATCTCCGATGAACACTGAAGCTTTCTTT; cdr3_aa: CASSRGKSPMNTEAFF
cdr3_length: 15; v_call: TRBV18; clone_size: few; j_call: TRBJ1-3; d_call: NA; cdr3_nt: TGTGCCAGCTCACCACGGGGGGTTTCTGGAAACACCATATATTTT; cdr3_aa: CASSPRGVSGNTIYF
cdr3_length: 14; v_call: TRBV6-5; clone_size: NA; j_call: TRBJ2-3; d_call: NA; cdr3_nt: TGTGCCAGCAGTTATGGACAGATCACAGATACGCAGTATTTT; cdr3_aa: CASSYGQITDTQYF
cdr3_length: 13; v_call: TRBV5-4; clone_size: NA; j_call: TRBJ2-7; d_call: NA; cdr3_nt: TGTGCCAGCAGCCTACAGGGAACCTACGAGCAGTACTTC; cdr3_aa: CASSLQGTYEQYF
cdr3_length: 13; v_call: TRBV6-6; clone_size: once; j_call: TRBJ1-5; d_call: NA; cdr3_nt: TGTGCCAGCAGTTATGAGGGGGATCAGCCCCAGCATTTT; cdr3_aa: CASSYEGDQPQHF
cdr3_length: 15; v_call: TRBV30; clone_size: NA; j_call: TRBJ2-7; d_call: TRBD1; cdr3_nt: TGTGCCTGGAGTAAACGGGACAGGGGGTTGGGCGAGCAGTACTTC; cdr3_aa: CAWSKRDRGLGEQYF
cdr3_length: 16; v_call: TRBV7-3; clone_size: NA; j_call: TRBJ2-1; d_call: TRBD1; cdr3_nt: TGTGCCAGCAGCTCTACAGGGGGCGCGTCCTACAATGAGCAGTTCTTC; cdr3_aa: CASSSTGGASYNEQFF
cdr3_length: 13; v_call: TRBV14; clone_size: NA; j_call: TRBJ1-1; d_call: TRBD1; cdr3_nt: TGTGCCAGCAGCTGGGACAGAGACACTGAAGCTTTCTTT; cdr3_aa: CASSWDRDTEAFF
cdr3_length: 13; v_call: TRBV30; clone_size: NA; j_call: TRBJ2-1; d_call: TRBD2; cdr3_nt: TGTGCCTGGAGCGGGGGGGTCCACAATGAGCAGTTCTTC; cdr3_aa: CAWSGGVHNEQFF
cdr3_length: 14; v_call: TRBV28; clone_size: NA; j_call: TRBJ2-2; d_call: TRBD1; cdr3_nt: TGTGCCAGCAGACAGACAGGGGGCGGCGGGGAGCTGTTTTTT; cdr3_aa: CASRQTGGGGELFF
cdr3_length: 13; v_call: TRBV19; clone_size: NA; j_call: TRBJ1-1; d_call: NA; cdr3_nt: TGTGCCAGTATTGACACAATGAACACTGAAGCTTTCTTT; cdr3_aa: CASIDTMNTEAFF
cdr3_length: 15; v_call: TRBV3-1/TRBV3-2; clone_size: NA; j_call: TRBJ1-1; d_call: TRBD1; cdr3_nt: TGTGCCAGCAGCCAAGAACAGGGGACCAACACTGAAGCTTTCTTT; cdr3_aa: CASSQEQGTNTEAFF
cdr3_length: 13; v_call: TRBV5-1; clone_size: NA; j_call: TRBJ2-7; d_call: NA; cdr3_nt: TGCGCCAGCAGGGCAGGGGCCTCCTACGAGCAGTACTTC; cdr3_aa: CASRAGASYEQYF
cdr3_length: 16; v_call: TRBV28; clone_size: NA; j_call: TRBJ1-5; d_call: NA; cdr3_nt: TGTGCCAGCAGTTTTTTTGAAGGCAGGGTCGATCAGCCCCAGCATTTT; cdr3_aa: CASSFFEGRVDQPQHF
cdr3_length: 16; v_call: TRBV18; clone_size: NA; j_call: TRBJ2-7; d_call: TRBD1; cdr3_nt: TGTGCCAGCTCATCGCCGGGACAGGGGCCCTCCTACGAGCAGTACTTC; cdr3_aa: CASSSPGQGPSYEQYF
cdr3_length: 16; v_call: TRBV13; clone_size: few; j_call: TRBJ2-3; d_call: NA; cdr3_nt: TGTGCCAGCAGACGGGAAGGGCTCGCCCTTACAGATACGCAGTATTTT; cdr3_aa: CASRREGLALTDTQYF
cdr3_length: 15; v_call: TRBV7-8; clone_size: NA; j_call: TRBJ2-1; d_call: TRBD2; cdr3_nt: TGTGCCAGCAGCCAAATAGCGGGCCAGTACAATGAGCAGTTCTTC; cdr3_aa: CASSQIAGQYNEQFF
cdr3_length: 14; v_call: TRBV3-1/TRBV3-2; clone_size: NA; j_call: TRBJ2-7; d_call: NA; cdr3_nt: TGTGCCAGCAGCCAAACACAGATCTCCTACGAGCAGTACTTC; cdr3_aa: CASSQTQISYEQYF
cdr3_length: 16; v_call: TRBV19; clone_size: once; j_call: TRBJ2-2; d_call: TRBD2; cdr3_nt: TGTGCCAGTAGTCCTTCTCTAGCGGGGGAGACCGGGGAGCTGTTTTTT; cdr3_aa: CASSPSLAGETGELFF
cdr3_length: 11; v_call: TRBV24-1; clone_size: NA; j_call: TRBJ2-2; d_call: NA; cdr3_nt: TGTGCCACCAGTGTCATCGGGGAGCTGTTTTTT; cdr3_aa: CATSVIGELFF
cdr3_length: 13; v_call: TRBV7-2; clone_size: NA; j_call: TRBJ2-5; d_call: NA; cdr3_nt: TGTGCCAGCAGCTTCGGGGTCCAAGAGACCCAGTACTTC; cdr3_aa: CASSFGVQETQYF
cdr3_length: 16; v_call: TRBV19; clone_size: NA; j_call: TRBJ2-5; d_call: NA; cdr3_nt: TGTGCCAGTAGTCGAGAATCGGGAGAGTCCCGTGGGACCCAGTACTTC; cdr3_aa: CASSRESGESRGTQYF
cdr3_length: 16; v_call: TRBV5-1; clone_size: NA; j_call: TRBJ1-1; d_call: NA; cdr3_nt: TGCGCCAGCAGCTTGTGGGGGGGCGAAGGAAACACTGAAGCTTTCTTT; cdr3_aa: CASSLWGGEGNTEAFF
cdr3_length: 18; v_call: TRBV24-1; clone_size: NA; j_call: TRBJ1-5; d_call: TRBD1; cdr3_nt: TGTGCCACCAGTGATTTAGGACAGGAGTACCCGAGCAATCAGCCCCAGCATTTT; cdr3_aa: CATSDLGQEYPSNQPQHF
cdr3_length: 17; v_call: TRBV5-1; clone_size: NA; j_call: TRBJ2-4; d_call: TRBD1; cdr3_nt: TGCGCCAGCAGCTTGGCTCAGGGGGCTAATTCCAAAAACATTCAGTACTTC; cdr3_aa: CASSLAQGANSKNIQYF
cdr3_length: 15; v_call: TRBV7-8; clone_size: NA; j_call: TRBJ2-7; d_call: TRBD2; cdr3_nt: TGTGCCAGCAGCTTAGGGCTAGCGGGTTCCTACGAGCAGTACTTC; cdr3_aa: CASSLGLAGSYEQYF
cdr3_length: 13; v_call: TRBV6-5; clone_size: once; j_call: TRBJ1-2; d_call: NA; cdr3_nt: TGTGCCAGCAGGTCCGGGACTCTAAGGGGCTACACCTTC; cdr3_aa: CASRSGTLRGYTF
cdr3_length: 12; v_call: TRBV7-9; clone_size: NA; j_call: TRBJ2-3; d_call: TRBD2; cdr3_nt: TGTGCCAGCAGCCAACTAGCGGGGACGCAGTATTTT; cdr3_aa: CASSQLAGTQYF
cdr3_length: 13; v_call: TRBV29-1; clone_size: NA; j_call: TRBJ1-2; d_call: TRBD1; cdr3_nt: TGCAGCGTTTCGGCAGGGGGCGACTATGGCTACACCTTC; cdr3_aa: CSVSAGGDYGYTF
cdr3_length: 13; v_call: TRBV6-4; clone_size: once; j_call: TRBJ2-1; d_call: NA; cdr3_nt: TGTGCCAGCAGCGGGAGCACCCACAATGAGCAGTTCTTC; cdr3_aa: CASSGSTHNEQFF
cdr3_length: 12; v_call: TRBV28; clone_size: NA; j_call: TRBJ2-1; d_call: NA; cdr3_nt: TGTGCCAGCAGTTTTTCCCTAAAAGAGCAGTTCTTC; cdr3_aa: CASSFSLKEQFF
cdr3_length: 14; v_call: TRBV7-2; clone_size: few; j_call: TRBJ1-4; d_call: NA; cdr3_nt: TGTGCCAGCAGCTTCCAGGGTTCTAATGAAAAACTGTTTTTT; cdr3_aa: CASSFQGSNEKLFF
cdr3_length: 14; v_call: TRBV6-5; clone_size: NA; j_call: TRBJ2-5; d_call: NA; cdr3_nt: TGTGCCAGCAGTCGAACATCACTAGGGGAGACCCAGTACTTC; cdr3_aa: CASSRTSLGETQYF
cdr3_length: 16; v_call: TRBV27; clone_size: NA; j_call: TRBJ2-3; d_call: NA; cdr3_nt: TGTGCCAGCAGTCCCCAGGCAGTGGCTTACACAGATACGCAGTATTTT; cdr3_aa: CASSPQAVAYTDTQYF
cdr3_length: 14; v_call: TRBV3-1/TRBV3-2; clone_size: NA; j_call: TRBJ2-3; d_call: TRBD2; cdr3_nt: TGTGCCAGCAGCTTAGCGGGGGAGAGGGATACGCAGTATTTT; cdr3_aa: CASSLAGERDTQYF
cdr3_length: 14; v_call: TRBV6-2/TRBV6-3; clone_size: once; j_call: TRBJ2-7; d_call: NA; cdr3_nt: TGTGCCAGCAGTTACTCGCTAGGCTTCCACGAGCAGTACTTC; cdr3_aa: CASSYSLGFHEQYF
cdr3_length: 16; v_call: TRBV19; clone_size: NA; j_call: TRBJ1-4; d_call: TRBD1; cdr3_nt: TGTGCCAGTAGCTTTAACAGGGGAACTACTAATGAAAAACTGTTTTTT; cdr3_aa: CASSFNRGTTNEKLFF
cdr3_length: 16; v_call: TRBV5-3; clone_size: NA; j_call: TRBJ2-1; d_call: TRBD1; cdr3_nt: TGTGCCAGAAGCTTGTCGTGGACAGGGGTCTACAATGAGCAGTTCTTC; cdr3_aa: CARSLSWTGVYNEQFF
cdr3_length: 16; v_call: TRBV18; clone_size: NA; j_call: TRBJ2-7; d_call: TRBD2; cdr3_nt: TGTGCCAGCTCACCCACGGTTGCGCGGGAGGACCTCGAGCAGTACTTC; cdr3_aa: CASSPTVAREDLEQYF
cdr3_length: 13; v_call: TRBV12-3/TRBV12-4; clone_size: NA; j_call: TRBJ2-5; d_call: TRBD1; cdr3_nt: TGTGCCAGCAACTTACAGGGGGAAGAGACCCAGTACTTC; cdr3_aa: CASNLQGEETQYF
cdr3_length: 13; v_call: TRBV30; clone_size: NA; j_call: TRBJ1-2; d_call: NA; cdr3_nt: TGTGCCTGGAGTCCCGGGCAGGGTAGTGGCTACACCTTC; cdr3_aa: CAWSPGQGSGYTF
cdr3_length: 17; v_call: TRBV5-4; clone_size: NA; j_call: TRBJ2-6; d_call: TRBD1; cdr3_nt: TGTGCCAGCAGCCCCGGGACAGGGGGTACTGGGGCCAACGTCCTGACTTTC; cdr3_aa: CASSPGTGGTGANVLTF
cdr3_length: 16; v_call: TRBV15; clone_size: NA; j_call: TRBJ1-4; d_call: TRBD1; cdr3_nt: TGTGCCACCAGCAGCGCTATACAGGGGGCGAGGGAAAAACTGTTTTTT; cdr3_aa: CATSSAIQGAREKLFF
cdr3_length: 16; v_call: TRBV6-5; clone_size: NA; j_call: TRBJ1-6; d_call: TRBD1; cdr3_nt: TGTGCCAGCAGTTACGTGACAGGGAGTAGTAATTCACCCCTCCACTTT; cdr3_aa: CASSYVTGSSNSPLHF
cdr3_length: 16; v_call: TRBV7-2; clone_size: NA; j_call: TRBJ2-7; d_call: NA; cdr3_nt: TGTGCCAGCAGCTTTGGGTGGATAGCTAGCTCCTACGAGCAGTACTTC; cdr3_aa: CASSFGWIASSYEQYF
cdr3_length: 14; v_call: TRBV3-1/TRBV3-2; clone_size: NA; j_call: TRBJ2-7; d_call: NA; cdr3_nt: TGTGCCAGCAGCCCCGCGGGACGCCTAGCCGAGCAGTACTTC; cdr3_aa: CASSPAGRLAEQYF
cdr3_length: 13; v_call: TRBV5-1; clone_size: NA; j_call: TRBJ1-1; d_call: NA; cdr3_nt: TGCGCCAGCAGCTTGCAGGGGAGCCCTGAAGCTTTCTTT; cdr3_aa: CASSLQGSPEAFF
cdr3_length: 15; v_call: TRBV5-1; clone_size: NA; j_call: TRBJ2-7; d_call: NA; cdr3_nt: TGCGCCAGCAGCTTGGGACAGCCGGGCTCCTACGAGCAGTACTTC; cdr3_aa: CASSLGQPGSYEQYF
cdr3_length: 12; v_call: TRBV7-3; clone_size: NA; j_call: TRBJ2-3; d_call: NA; cdr3_nt: TGTGCCAGCAGTCCTGACAGGTTCCAGCAGTATTTT; cdr3_aa: CASSPDRFQQYF
cdr3_length: 14; v_call: TRBV6-5; clone_size: NA; j_call: TRBJ2-7; d_call: TRBD1; cdr3_nt: TGTGCCAGCAGTAGGACAGGCCAGTCCTACGAGCAGTACTTC; cdr3_aa: CASSRTGQSYEQYF
cdr3_length: 18; v_call: TRBV1; clone_size: NA; j_call: TRBJ1-2; d_call: NA; cdr3_nt: TGCACCAGCAGCCAATTAGGGGGACAGGGGGCTCCTATTGCTGGCTACACCTTC; cdr3_aa: CTSSQLGGQGAPIAGYTF
cdr3_length: 15; v_call: TRBV4-3; clone_size: NA; j_call: TRBJ2-1; d_call: NA; cdr3_nt: TGCGCCAGCAGCCAAGTATCCGACTTGTACAATGAGCAGTTCTTC; cdr3_aa: CASSQVSDLYNEQFF
cdr3_length: 12; v_call: TRBV3-1/TRBV3-2; clone_size: NA; j_call: TRBJ2-7; d_call: NA; cdr3_nt: TGTGCCAGCAGCCAAGATCTCAGGGAGCAGTACTTC; cdr3_aa: CASSQDLREQYF
cdr3_length: 18; v_call: TRBV4-1; clone_size: once; j_call: TRBJ2-3; d_call: NA; cdr3_nt: TGCGCCAGCAGCCAAGACCTCCGGTGGACTCTTAGCACAGATACGCAGTATTTT; cdr3_aa: CASSQDLRWTLSTDTQYF
cdr3_length: 16; v_call: TRBV7-9; clone_size: NA; j_call: TRBJ2-5; d_call: NA; cdr3_nt: TGTGCCAGCAGCTTAGAAGTCAGGGAATCGGGAGAGACCCAGTACTTC; cdr3_aa: CASSLEVRESGETQYF
cdr3_length: 14; v_call: TRBV3-1/TRBV3-2; clone_size: NA; j_call: TRBJ1-2; d_call: NA; cdr3_nt: TGTGCCAGCAGCCAGAGCAGGATCACCTATGGCTACACCTTC; cdr3_aa: CASSQSRITYGYTF
cdr3_length: 14; v_call: TRBV2; clone_size: NA; j_call: TRBJ2-7; d_call: TRBD1; cdr3_nt: TGTGCCAGCCGTCTGACAGGGGACTCCTACGAGCAGTACTTC; cdr3_aa: CASRLTGDSYEQYF
cdr3_length: 16; v_call: TRBV3-1/TRBV3-2; clone_size: few; j_call: TRBJ1-6; d_call: TRBD1; cdr3_nt: TGTGCCAGCAGCCAAGGGGGGACAGGGGAAGGTTCACCCCTCCACTTT; cdr3_aa: CASSQGGTGEGSPLHF
cdr3_length: 15; v_call: TRBV4-1; clone_size: NA; j_call: TRBJ2-7; d_call: TRBD1; cdr3_nt: TGCGCCAGCAGCCAGACCGGGACAGGGACCTACGAGCAGTACTTC; cdr3_aa: CASSQTGTGTYEQYF
cdr3_length: 16; v_call: TRBV9; clone_size: NA; j_call: TRBJ2-1; d_call: TRBD2; cdr3_nt: TGTGCCAGCAGCGTAGGGCAGCGGGGCTCCTACAATGAGCAGTTCTTC; cdr3_aa: CASSVGQRGSYNEQFF